This T cell receptor beta chain was recovered during a study of OX40 agonist ivuxolimab in advanced cancers. Overall study: Age averaged about 62 years (range roughly 23 to 85), and about 86% were male.

The table came from immunoSEQ multiplex PCR; TCRdb's copy has only in-frame clones and leaves some out. Here the sample spans about 83,000 clones, around 86% being singletons. CDR3 length: 15 residues. The V and J ends lost 5 bases and 4 bases, in that order; junction bases with no gene match: 11. Germline CDR1 is SQVTM and CDR2 is ANQGSEA. This specimen was CD4+ or CD8+ T cells sorted from blood, taken in a trial of the OX40 agonist ivuxolimab. The V call is TRBV29-1, the J call TRBJ2-3, with 8 bases identical to TRBD2. This clonotype was obtained from an adult with an advanced solid tumor such as melanoma, head and neck, liver or kidney cancer. The CDR3 DNA reads as TGCAGCGTTTTATCTGAACGGGGGGGCGCAGATACGCAGTATTTT. It yields the protein CSVLSERGGADTQYF.